This T cell receptor (beta chain) was recovered during a study of HIV-infected children after antiretroviral therapy interruption. Study summary: EBV and CMV exposure was recorded in most children.

Specified treatment: PENTA 11 planned treatment interruption arm or continuous ART arm. V shed 3 bases and J shed 4 bases, with 12 bases lying between them. This CDR3 is 14 amino acids long. Unique molecular identifiers were included in an RNA-based 3' RACE TCR library. A single record per CDR3 protein comes from TCRdb applying MiXCR to the 3' RACE reads. Of some 40,000 distinct CDR3 sequences listed, more than 6.5% are singletons. This chain connects TRBV12-3 or TRBV12-4 to TRBJ1-2, with unresolved D. The clonotype originates from a pool of human donors with HIV. The source material was CD45RA+ CD4+ T cells from PBMCs, pooled from several time points, sampled from a donor given antiretroviral therapy, either interrupted or continuous. This sample's subset: naive CD4+ CD45RA+ CD45RO- T cells. The CDR3 DNA sequence: TGTGCCAGCAGTTTTGTACAAAAAATCTATGGCTACACCTTC. This translates into CASSFVQKIYGYTF.